The 8 T cell receptor beta chains presented below share a single source sample, sequenced in a study of CD8+ T cells in alopecia areata. Treatment reported: oral pan-JAK inhibitor, 5-10 mg twice daily. The sequencing template was cDNA reverse transcribed from extracted RNA. TCRdb's table, derived via immunoSEQ multiplex PCR, lists solely in-frame clones and lacks some. In the table there are about 190,000 clones, approximately 60% of which are singletons. Source: CD4+ T cells sorted from blood, taken at week 4, from a patient treated with tofacitinib. All receptors derive from a human donor with alopecia areata.

The chain has TRBV29-1 and TRBJ2-1; the match to TRBD2 covers 9 bases. V gave up 6 bases and J gave up 12 bases; unmatched junction bases: 15. This CDR3 spans 14 amino acids. In germline, CDR1 is SQVTM, CDR2 ANQGSEA. The CDR3 region has the DNA TGCAGCGTGGACGGGACTAGCTACGGTAAGGCGCAGTTCTTC. This encodes CSVDGTSYGKAQFF.

This clone occurred a few times. The same CDR3 also results from other DNA sequences found in this sample. DNA for the CDR3: TGTGCCAGCAGTGAAGCCCCCTCCTACGAGCAGTACTTC. Translating it yields CASSEAPSYEQYF. This chain links TRBV2 with TRBJ2-7; D uncertain. V shed 0 bases and J shed 0 bases, with 3 bases lying between them. The V gene's germline CDR1 is SNHLY and CDR2 FYNNEI. This CDR3 is 13 amino acids long.

The chain has TRBV30 and TRBJ1-2, with a weak D call TRBD1 (5 bases). Germline CDR1 is GTSNPN and CDR2 is SVGIG (reference sequence). V shed 4 bases and J shed 5 bases, with 11 bases lying between them. The CDR3 is 12 residues long. DNA of the CDR3: TGTGCCTGGAAGGGCAGGGAGTATGGCTACACCTTC. It translates to CAWKGREYGYTF. The full variable domain, rest sourced from reference TRBV30 and TRBJ1-2, is SQTIHQWPATLVQPVGSPLSLECTVEGTSNPNLYWYRQAAGRGLQLLFYSVGIGQISSEVPQNLSASRPQDRQFILSSKKLLLSDSGFYLCAWKGREYGYTFGSGTRLTVV.

The chain couples TRBV21-1 to TRBJ2-5; the D segment call TRBD2 is taken from the table without a DNA check. TRBV21-1 is a pseudogene segment. The CDR3 sequence is 18 residues long. The CDR3 loop reads CASSKALGVNTGGETQYF. CDR3 sequence (DNA): TGTGCCAGCAGCAAAGCGTTGGGCGTGAACACCGGGGGAGAGACCCAGTACTTC.

V usage is TRBV6-5 and J usage is TRBJ2-2; D may be TRBD2 (6 bases). Germline values: CDR1 MNHEY, CDR2 SVGAGI. The CDR3 has 14 amino acids. V was pared by 6 bases and J by 5 bases, with 13 bases between. Here the CDR3 reads CASRALAQTGELFF. DNA of the CDR3: TGTGCCAGCAGGGCACTAGCACAAACCGGGGAGCTGTTTTTT.

This chain connects TRBV7-2 to TRBJ1-1; maybe TRBD1 (5 bases). Germline CDR1 and CDR2: SGHTA and FQGNSA. The CDR3 is 12 amino acids. V lost 7 bases and J lost 5, with 11 bases in between. CDR3 protein: CASTPWGTEAFF. The CDR3 nucleotides read TGTGCCAGCACCCCCTGGGGGACTGAAGCTTTCTTT.

The chain couples TRBV7-9 to TRBJ2-7; D is unclear. This CDR3 is 14 amino acids long. V shed 5 bases and J shed 0 bases, with 11 bases lying between them. The germline V gene encodes CDR1 SEHNR and CDR2 FQNEAQ (reference sequence). The CDR3 spells CASSVGGSSYEQYF. CDR3 DNA sequence: TGTGCCAGCAGCGTGGGTGGCAGCTCCTACGAGCAGTACTTC. Together with reference TRBV7-9 and TRBJ2-7, the CDR3 gives the full variable domain: DTGVSQNPRHKITKRGQNVTFRCDPISEHNRLYWYRQTLGQGPEFLTYFQNEAQLEKSRLLSDRFSAERPKGSFSTLEIQRTEQGDSAMYLCASSVGGSSYEQYFGPGTRLTVT.

The chain employs TRBV9 and TRBJ2-3; D unclear. CDR3 length: 12 amino acids. CDR1 SGDLS and CDR2 YYNGEE come from the germline V gene. The germline V and J ends were trimmed by 3 bases and 2 bases, with 4 bases remaining between them. DNA of the CDR3: TGTGCCAGCAGCGGGCACACAGATACGCAGTATTTT. Protein sequence: CASSGHTDTQYF.